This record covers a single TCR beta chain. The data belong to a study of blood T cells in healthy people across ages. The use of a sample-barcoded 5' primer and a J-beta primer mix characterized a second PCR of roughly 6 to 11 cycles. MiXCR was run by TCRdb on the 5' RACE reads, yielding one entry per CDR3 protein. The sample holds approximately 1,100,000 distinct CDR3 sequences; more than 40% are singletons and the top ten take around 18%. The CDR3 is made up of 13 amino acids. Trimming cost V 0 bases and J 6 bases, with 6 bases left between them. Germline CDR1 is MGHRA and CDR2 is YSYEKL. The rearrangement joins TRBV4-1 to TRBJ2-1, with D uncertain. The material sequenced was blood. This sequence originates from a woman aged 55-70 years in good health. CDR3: CASSQDPSNEQFF. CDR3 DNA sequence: TGCGCCAGCAGCCAAGACCCCTCCAATGAGCAGTTCTTC.